This T cell receptor (beta chain) derives from a study of blood T cell repertoires in COVID-19. As for the study in general: Samples taken during acute and convalescent COVID-19 were collected in the United States, Italy and Spain. T cells, B-cell-depleted T cells, or PBMCs supplied cDNA or gDNA.

Study processing details: Nucleated cell counts were estimated from reference gene primer amplification. Only in-frame clones appear in the TCRdb table, and some are missing; sequencing was by immunoSEQ multiplex PCR. V and J calls and clone size are given by that table; D and trimming were obtained from the DNA. The table lists 250,000 to 300,000 clones, 91% of them singletons. Unmatched junction bases numbered 6, after V lost 0 bases and J lost 5 bases. Germline assignment: CDR1 LGHNA and CDR2 YNFKEQ. This CDR3 region has 16 residues. One Seattle source followed patients from active infection through their disease course. This clone appeared a single time.

V usage is TRBV4-2 and J usage is TRBJ1-5; TRBD1 aligns across 8 bases. The clonotype comes from a woman aged 25 to 39 with COVID-19, enrolled during active disease. What was sequenced was peripheral blood. Here the CDR3 reads CASSQEPGGMDQPQHF. The CDR3 bases are TGTGCCAGCAGCCAAGAGCCAGGGGGCATGGATCAGCCCCAGCATTTT.